The next 29 T cell receptor beta chains were all read from a single sample in a study of blood T cell repertoires in COVID-19. Clones were read by immunoSEQ multiplex PCR, and TCRdb kept only the in-frame ones, dropping some. This repertoire shows tens of thousands of clones, over 70% found once; its top ten account for around 5%. Sample: peripheral blood. The receptors derive from a man over 45 with active COVID-19.

The chain employs TRBV5-1 and TRBJ2-1, with 7 bases identical to TRBD1. Germline CDR1 and CDR2: SGHRS and YFSETQ. The CDR3 is made up of 16 amino acids. V shed 0 bases and J 2 bases; nucleotides not matched to a gene: 5. CDR3 coding DNA: TGCGCCAGCAGCTTGGGGGCAGGGGGTACCTACAATGAGCAGTTCTTC. Translating gives CASSLGAGGTYNEQFF.

The chain employs TRBV4-3 and TRBJ2-3; 9 bases are a match to TRBD2. Germline-derived CDR1 and CDR2 are LGHNA and YSLEER. J lost 0 bases, V lost 0 bases, and 13 bases had no gene match. The CDR3 has 20 amino acids. This chain's CDR3 is CASSQEVLRGLAHSTDTQYF. CDR3 nucleotide sequence: TGCGCCAGCAGCCAAGAAGTCCTTCGGGGACTAGCCCACAGCACAGATACGCAGTATTTT.

The V call is TRBV19, the J call TRBJ1-3; no clear D gene. Between the trimmed V and J ends, which lost 6 bases and 2 bases, there was a span of 5 bases. This CDR3 contains 12 residues. The germline gives CDR1 LNHDA, CDR2 SQIVND (reference sequence). CDR3 sequence reads: CASREAGNTIYF. The CDR3 region has the DNA TGTGCCAGTAGGGAGGCTGGAAACACCATATATTTT.

The CDR3 sequence: CASSSGGTGSNQPQHF. CDR3 sequence (DNA): TGTGCCAGCAGTTCGGGCGGGACAGGCTCGAATCAGCCCCAGCATTTT. This chain uses TRBV6-2 or TRBV6-3 with TRBJ1-5; 8 positions agree with TRBD1. J gave up 4 bases and V 4 bases, and 9 bases lay outside the gene matches. The CDR3 has 16 amino acids. In germline, CDR1 is MNHEY, CDR2 SVGEGT.

There are a few counts of this clone. This chain connects TRBV6-6 to TRBJ1-2, with TRBD1 matching 7 bases. The CDR3 totals 13 residues. Per the germline V gene, CDR1 is MNHNY and CDR2 is SVGAGI (reference sequence). J was trimmed by 8 bases and V by 5 bases; bases with no gene match: 8. The CDR3 DNA reads as TGTGCCAGCAGTCCCACAGGGGCGGGGGGCTACACCTTC. As protein: CASSPTGAGGYTF.

The V gene is TRBV19, the J gene TRBJ2-7, with 8 bases that match TRBD2. V gave up 4 bases and J gave up 6 bases; unmatched junction bases: 8. This CDR3 comprises 14 residues. Per germline, CDR1 LNHDA and CDR2 SQIVND (reference sequence). The CDR3 sequence: CASSKRGREGEQYF. CDR3 DNA sequence: TGTGCCAGTAGTAAGAGGGGCCGGGAGGGCGAGCAGTACTTC.

J is TRBJ2-7 and V is TRBV6-1; D call uncertain. Trimming stripped 1 base from V and 3 bases from J, with 7 bases between. The CDR3 is 13 residues long. Germline values: CDR1 MNHNS, CDR2 SASEGT. CDR3 loop: CASSEVGGYEQYF. The CDR3 DNA sequence: TGTGCCAGCAGTGAAGTTGGCGGCTACGAGCAGTACTTC.

V usage is TRBV4-3 and J usage is TRBJ2-1; 8 bases are a match to TRBD2. The CDR3 contains 17 residues. Trimming took 0 bases from V and 4 from J; bases not matched to a gene: 8. The germline gives CDR1 LGHNA, CDR2 YSLEER. CDR3 sequence (DNA): TGCGCCAGCAGCCAAGACCTTACTAGCGGCCTATACAATGAGCAGTTCTTC. This sequence encodes CASSQDLTSGLYNEQFF.

This clone turned up a few times. The V gene is TRBV29-1, the J gene TRBJ1-4; 10 positions agree with TRBD1. The CDR3 is 13 residues long. Germline V CDR1 and CDR2: SQVTM, ANQGSEA. Losses at the gene ends were 8 bases for V and 8 bases for J; bases not matched to a gene: 8. CDR3 coding DNA: TGCAGCCCCCCGGCGGGACAGGGGGAAAAACTGTTTTTT. It codes for CSPPAGQGEKLFF.

CDR3 sequence: CASSPPNPRRGGYTF. DNA of the CDR3: TGTGCCAGCTCACCACCGAATCCCCGTCGGGGTGGCTACACCTTC. The genes are TRBV18 and TRBJ1-2, with unresolved D. Germline values: CDR1 KGHSH, CDR2 LQKENI. V was shortened by 0 bases and J by 7 bases, with 15 bases between the two germline ends. This CDR3 is built from 15 residues.

V and J are TRBV27 and TRBJ1-6; D may be TRBD1 (5 bases). The V gene lost 5 bases and the J gene lost 14 bases, with 25 bases spanning the gap. Germline V CDR1 and CDR2: MNHEY, SMNVEV (reference sequence). CDR3 length: 16 residues. CDR3 protein: CASSPYRSGARGTLHF. In DNA, the CDR3 is TGTGCCAGCAGTCCTTACCGGAGCGGGGCGAGGGGCACCCTCCACTTT.

The chain combines TRBV19 with TRBJ2-1, with a weak D call TRBD1 (5 bases). V lost 8 bases and J lost 6, with 17 bases in between. The length of the CDR3 is 14 residues. CDR1 and CDR2 (germline): LNHDA, SQIVND (reference sequence). CDR3 coding DNA: TGTGCCAGTCGCCCGGCCGGGCAGGGCAATGAGCAGTTCTTC. Amino acids: CASRPAGQGNEQFF.

The rearrangement joins TRBV6-4 to TRBJ1-5, with a weak D call TRBD1 (5 bases). This CDR3 region has 13 residues. The V end was cut by 4 bases, the J end by 3 bases, with 7 bases between. The germline V gene has CDR1 MRHNA and CDR2 SNTAGT. The CDR3 DNA follows: TGTGCCAGCAGTGTGGGGCTCAATCAGCCCCAGCATTTT. Its protein product is CASSVGLNQPQHF.

V gene TRBV5-1 combines with J gene TRBJ2-3; weak D call: TRBD1 (5 bases). CDR1 SGHRS and CDR2 YFSETQ come from the germline V gene. The CDR3 runs 15 residues. V lost 5 bases and J 2 bases, leaving 15 bases between the germline ends. CDR3 residues: CASRNQGRDTDTQYF. The CDR3 coding sequence is TGCGCCAGCAGAAATCAGGGCAGGGACACAGATACGCAGTATTTT.

This clone was detected only once. This sequence joins TRBV6-2 or TRBV6-3 and TRBJ2-7, with D possibly matching TRBD2 (6 bases). This CDR3 region has 16 residues. Trimming took off 0 bases at V and 1 base at J, with 13 bases between the two ends. The germline V gene has CDR1 MNHEY and CDR2 SVGEGT. Here the CDR3 reads CASSYSGAGRSYEQYF. The CDR3 DNA reads as TGTGCCAGCAGTTACTCAGGGGCGGGAAGATCCTACGAGCAGTACTTC.

This clone was picked up a small number of times. CDR3 residues: CASSLMVPGGMNTEAFF. The CDR3, as DNA: TGCGCCAGCAGTTTGATGGTCCCAGGGGGCATGAACACTGAAGCTTTCTTT. The genes are TRBV5-1 and TRBJ1-1; 8 bases match TRBD1. Trimming at V came to 5 bases and at J to 0 bases, leaving 12 bases not matched to a gene. Germline V gene lookup returns CDR1 SGHRS and CDR2 YFSETQ. The CDR3 is made up of 17 amino acids.

The J gene is TRBJ1-4, the V gene TRBV27, with TRBD1 as a possible D gene (5 bases). This CDR3 is built from 13 residues. The germline V and J ends were trimmed by 6 bases and 7 bases, with 12 bases remaining between them. Germline values: CDR1 MNHEY, CDR2 SMNVEV (reference sequence). CDR3 in amino acids: CASRAGGGEKLFF. The CDR3 nucleotides read TGTGCCAGCAGGGCTGGGGGAGGTGAAAAACTGTTTTTT.

This clone was observed a handful of times. This chain uses TRBV9 with TRBJ2-1; 15 bases map to TRBD2. Germline-derived CDR1 and CDR2 are SGDLS and YYNGEE. V trimming: 3 bases; J trimming: 8 bases; junction bases outside the gene matches: 12. CDR3 length: 18 amino acids. CDR3 nucleotide sequence: TGTGCCAGCAGCGCCCCCTCGGGACTAGCGGGAGGAAGGGATGAGCAGTTCTTC. As protein: CASSAPSGLAGGRDEQFF.

The rearrangement links TRBV20-1 to TRBJ2-1; TRBD1 matches 7 bases. V lost 3 bases to trimming and J lost 1 base; unmatched junction nucleotides: 3. Germline V gene data show CDR1 as DFQATT and CDR2 as SNEGSKA (reference sequence). This CDR3 region has 14 residues. CDR3 sequence (DNA): TGCAGTGCTAGTGTCAGGGGGTCCTACAATGAGCAGTTCTTC. The encoded protein is CSASVRGSYNEQFF.

The rearrangement uses TRBV2 and TRBJ2-1; 13 bases map to TRBD2. The CDR3 spans 15 residues. Losses at the gene ends were 5 bases for V and 7 bases for J; bases not matched to a gene: 5. CDR1 and CDR2 (germline): SNHLY, FYNNEI. The CDR3 region has the DNA TGTGCCAGCAGTCCCGGGGGACTAGCGGGAAATGAGCAGTTCTTC. Translated, it gives CASSPGGLAGNEQFF.

The DNA of the CDR3 is TGTGCCAGCAGCCAACGGGAAGATACGCAGTATTTT. Its protein product is CASSQREDTQYF. The chain has TRBV7-9 and TRBJ2-3, with D maybe TRBD2 (5 bases). Germline CDR1 SEHNR, CDR2 FQNEAQ (reference sequence). This CDR3 spans 12 amino acids. Trimming pared 5 bases from V and 5 bases from J, leaving 8 bases between. The full variable domain, rest sourced from reference TRBV7-9 and TRBJ2-3, is DTGVSQNPRHKITKRGQNVTFRCDPISEHNRLYWYRQTLGQGPEFLTYFQNEAQLEKSRLLSDRFSAERPKGSFSTLEIQRTEQGDSAMYLCASSQREDTQYFGPGTRLTVL.

The chain combines TRBV7-9 with TRBJ2-3, with a tentative D call TRBD2 (6 bases). Germline V gene lookup returns CDR1 SEHNR and CDR2 FQNEAQ (reference sequence). CDR3 length: 16 amino acids. Trimming shortened V by 1 base and J by 0 bases, and 11 bases separated the two germline ends. The CDR3 here is CASSLVNSGSTDTQYF. In DNA, the CDR3 is TGTGCCAGCAGCTTAGTCAATAGCGGCAGCACAGATACGCAGTATTTT.

The chain recombines TRBV11-1 with TRBJ2-7; D is perhaps TRBD1 (6 bases). Trimming took 1 base from V and 4 from J, leaving 11 bases between them. CDR1 is SGHAT and CDR2 is FQDESV in the germline V gene (reference sequence). There are 14 residues in the CDR3. DNA of the CDR3: TGTGCCAGCAGCTTAGGAGGGGGACGGTACGAGCAGTACTTC. Translated: CASSLGGGRYEQYF.

V usage is TRBV6-2 or TRBV6-3 and J usage is TRBJ2-1; TRBD2 agrees at 8 bases. V shed 2 bases and J 5 bases; nucleotides not matched to a gene: 11. From germline, CDR1 is MNHEY and CDR2 SVGEGT. This CDR3 region has 17 residues. In DNA, the CDR3 is TGTGCCAGCAGTTACAACTCTCCGGGAGGGTCTAACAATGAGCAGTTCTTC. This gives the protein CASSYNSPGGSNNEQFF.

The gene calls are TRBV6-5 and TRBJ2-3; possibly TRBD2 for D (5 bases). This CDR3 spans 14 amino acids. Trimming left V 3 bases short and J 3 bases short, with 10 bases between. Germline CDR1 reads MNHEY; CDR2 reads SVGAGI. CDR3 protein: CASSYRTLTDTQYF. CDR3 in DNA: TGTGCCAGCAGTTATCGGACTTTGACAGATACGCAGTATTTT.

The chain is built from TRBV2 and TRBJ2-1; TRBD2 agrees at 16 bases. Germline-derived CDR1 and CDR2 are SNHLY and FYNNEI. Trimming took 6 bases from V and 0 from J; bases not matched to a gene: 5. This CDR3 has 18 residues. CDR3: CASRPGLAGGPSYNEQFF. Written as DNA, the CDR3 is TGTGCCAGCAGGCCGGGACTAGCGGGAGGGCCCTCCTACAATGAGCAGTTCTTC.

This clone is a singleton in its sample. This chain links TRBV19 with TRBJ1-1; D is perhaps TRBD1 (6 bases). The CDR3 is 14 amino acids. Germline lookup yields CDR1 LNHDA and CDR2 SQIVND (reference sequence). The germline V and J ends were trimmed by 3 bases and 1 base, with 9 bases remaining between them. For the CDR3, the DNA is TGTGCCAGTAGTATCCCGACAGGGAACACTGAAGCTTTCTTT. It encodes CASSIPTGNTEAFF.

This sequence joins TRBV5-6 and TRBJ2-5, with 9 bases that match TRBD1. Germline trimming cut 4 bases from V and 5 bases from J; bases unmatched to any gene: 9. CDR3 length equals 15 residues. Germline V CDR1 and CDR2: SGHDT, YYEEEE. Here the CDR3 reads CASSPRDRVHETQYF. CDR3 bases: TGTGCCAGCAGCCCCCGGGACAGGGTTCACGAGACCCAGTACTTC.

The rearrangement links TRBV18 to TRBJ2-7; D gene unclear. Germline-derived CDR1 and CDR2 are KGHSH and LQKENI. The CDR3 is 14 residues long. The V gene lost 5 bases and the J gene lost 3 bases, with 14 bases spanning the gap. This CDR3 is CASSSRQEDYEQYF. DNA of the CDR3: TGTGCCAGCTCATCCCGGCAGGAAGACTACGAGCAGTACTTC.